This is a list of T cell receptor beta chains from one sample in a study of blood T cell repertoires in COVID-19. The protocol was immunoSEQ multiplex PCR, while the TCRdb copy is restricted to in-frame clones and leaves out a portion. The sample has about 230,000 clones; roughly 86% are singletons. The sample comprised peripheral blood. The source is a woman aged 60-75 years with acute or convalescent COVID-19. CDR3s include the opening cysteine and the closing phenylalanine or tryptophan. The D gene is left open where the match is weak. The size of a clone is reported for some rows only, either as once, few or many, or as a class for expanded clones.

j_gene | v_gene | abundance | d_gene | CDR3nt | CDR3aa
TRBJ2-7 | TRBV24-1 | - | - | TGTGCCACCGCGGTCGAGGGGAGGGGGGAGCAGTACTTC | CATAVEGRGEQYF
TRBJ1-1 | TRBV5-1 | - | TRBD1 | TGCGCCAGCAGCGTTACAGGGGGGAATAGTGAAGCTTTCTTT | CASSVTGGNSEAFF
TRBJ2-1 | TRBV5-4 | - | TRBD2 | TGTGCTACAGCTAGCGGGGAATACAATGAGCAGTTCTTC | CATASGEYNEQFF
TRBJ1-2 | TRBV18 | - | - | TGTGCCAGCTCACCCCGCGGGGGAAGCTACACCTTC | CASSPRGGSYTF
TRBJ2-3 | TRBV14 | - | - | TGTGCCAGCAGCCCCCCGGTCCTTGGCGGTCGCACAGATACGCAGTATTTT | CASSPPVLGGRTDTQYF
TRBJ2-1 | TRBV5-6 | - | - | TGTGCCAGCAGCTCCAAAACTAGAGTTGAAGTCAATGAGCAGTTCTTC | CASSSKTRVEVNEQFF
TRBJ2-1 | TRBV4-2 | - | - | TGTGCCAGCAGCCAATCTCGGGGGATCGGTGGTAATGAGCAGTTCTTC | CASSQSRGIGGNEQFF
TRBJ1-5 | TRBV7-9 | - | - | TGTGCCAGCGGCTCGACAGAAGTACAGCCCCAGCATTTT | CASGSTEVQPQHF
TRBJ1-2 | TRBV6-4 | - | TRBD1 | TGTGCCAGCAGGAGGGCCCAGGGGGACTATGGCTACACCTTC | CASRRAQGDYGYTF
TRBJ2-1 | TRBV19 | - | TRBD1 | TGTGCCAGTTCTCAGGACAGGATTAGTTTATGGTTCTTC | CASSQDRISLWFF
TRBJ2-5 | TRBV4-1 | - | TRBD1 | TGCGCCAGCAGCCGACAGACAGGGCTGCAAGAGACCCAGTACTTC | CASSRQTGLQETQYF
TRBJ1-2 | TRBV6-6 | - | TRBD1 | TGTGCCAGCCGAGGGGGCGCCGCTAACTATGGCTACACCTTC | CASRGGAANYGYTF
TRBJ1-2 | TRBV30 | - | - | TGTGCCTGGAGTGTACCCCCGGCGGCTGGCTACACCTTC | CAWSVPPAAGYTF
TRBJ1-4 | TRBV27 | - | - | TGTGCCAGCAGTACCCGGGACACTCCTGGGAACGAACTGTTTTTT | CASSTRDTPGNELFF
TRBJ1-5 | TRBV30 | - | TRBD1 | TGTGCCTGGAGTACCCGTTCCGGGACAGGGCGGAATCAGCCCCAGCATTTT | CAWSTRSGTGRNQPQHF
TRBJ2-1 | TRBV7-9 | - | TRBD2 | TGTGCCAGCAGCTCCCGGGACTACCTAAAGCAGTTCTTC | CASSSRDYLKQFF
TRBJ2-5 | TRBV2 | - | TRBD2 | TGTGCCAACGAAGAAGTGTCTAGCGGGGAAGAGACCCAGTACTTC | CANEEVSSGEETQYF
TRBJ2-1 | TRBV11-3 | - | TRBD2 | TGTGCCAGCAGCTTGGCCAGCGGGAGGTCGGGTGAGCAGTTCTTC | CASSLASGRSGEQFF
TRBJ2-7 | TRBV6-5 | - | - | TGTGCCAGCAGCAGCGCGGCTTACTCCTACGAGCAGTACTTC | CASSSAAYSYEQYF
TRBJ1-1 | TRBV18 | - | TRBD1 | TGTGCCAGCTCAACTGGACAGGGTCAAAAGGGCACTGAAGCTTTCTTT | CASSTGQGQKGTEAFF
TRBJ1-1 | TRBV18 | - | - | TGTGCCAGCTCACCACCGCGACAGGTCACTGAAGCTTTCTTT | CASSPPRQVTEAFF
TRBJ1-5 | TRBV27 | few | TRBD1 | TGTGCCAGCAGTAAGGGGACAGGTTTTAGCAATCAGCCCCAGCATTTT | CASSKGTGFSNQPQHF
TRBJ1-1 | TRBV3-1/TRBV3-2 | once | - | TGTGCCAGCAGCCCCCGACAGAGCATGAACACTGAAGCTTTCTTT | CASSPRQSMNTEAFF
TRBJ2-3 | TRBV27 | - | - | - | CASSSSVASTDTQYF
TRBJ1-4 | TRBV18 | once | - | TGTGCCAGCTCACCACCTGCGGCTACAAGGATGTTTTTT | CASSPPAATRMFF
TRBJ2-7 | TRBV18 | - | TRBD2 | TGTGCCAGCTCAATAGGCCCAGCGGGAGGGGCGAGCTCCTACGAGCAGTACTTC | CASSIGPAGGASSYEQYF
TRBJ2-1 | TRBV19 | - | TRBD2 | TGTGCCAGTAGTATCCCTAGCGGGGCCATCCCTAGGCAGTTCTTC | CASSIPSGAIPRQFF
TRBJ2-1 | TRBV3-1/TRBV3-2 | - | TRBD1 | TGTGCCAGCAGCCGATCCGGGACAGAACAGTTCTTC | CASSRSGTEQFF
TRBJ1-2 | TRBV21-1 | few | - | TGTGCCAGCAGCCAGGTCTATGGCTACACCTTC | CASSQVYGYTF
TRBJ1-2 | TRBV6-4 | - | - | TGTGCCAGCAGTGACTCGAGGCGGGGACTTTATGGCTACACCTTC | CASSDSRRGLYGYTF
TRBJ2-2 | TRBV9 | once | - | TGTGCCAGCACCTTAGGAGGCACCGGGGAGCTGTTTTTT | CASTLGGTGELFF
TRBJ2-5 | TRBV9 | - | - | TGTGCCAGCAGCGTATATGACTTCTCAGGGGAGACCCAGTACTTC | CASSVYDFSGETQYF
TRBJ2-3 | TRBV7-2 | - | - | TGTGCCAGCAGCTTCGTGCGGGGGCTTGCTAGCACAGATACGCAGTATTTT | CASSFVRGLASTDTQYF
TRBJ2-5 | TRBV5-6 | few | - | TGTGCCAGCAGCTTGGTAGGGAGGCGGGAGACCCAGTACTTC | CASSLVGRRETQYF
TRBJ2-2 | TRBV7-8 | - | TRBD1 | TGTGCCAGCAGCTCAACCCGGGACAGGGACACCGGGGAGCTGTTTTTT | CASSSTRDRDTGELFF
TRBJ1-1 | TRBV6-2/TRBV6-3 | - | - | TGTGCCAGCAGTAACGAGTGGGCGACTGAAGCTTTCTTT | CASSNEWATEAFF
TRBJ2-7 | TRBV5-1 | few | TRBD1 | TGCGCCAGCAGCCGGGGAGGACAGGGAACCTACGAGCAGTACTTC | CASSRGGQGTYEQYF
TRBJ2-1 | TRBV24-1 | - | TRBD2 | TGTGCCACCAGTGATTCCCTTGGCGGGAGGGTCTCCTACAATGAGCAGTTCTTC | CATSDSLGGRVSYNEQFF
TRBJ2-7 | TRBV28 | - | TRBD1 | TGTGCCAGCAGTCCGAGAAGGGGGCACTACGAGCAGTACTTC | CASSPRRGHYEQYF
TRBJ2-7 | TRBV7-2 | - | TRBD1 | TGTGCCAGCAGCACAGACAGGGGGCGCCCCTACGAGCAGTACTTC | CASSTDRGRPYEQYF
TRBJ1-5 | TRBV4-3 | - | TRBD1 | TGCGCCAGCAGCCAAGAAGTTTCAGGACAGGGGAGCAATCAGCCCCAGCATTTT | CASSQEVSGQGSNQPQHF